This record concerns one TCR beta chain sequence. As for treatment: some 20 received Ad26.COV2.S at low or high dose, single or two shots; about 5 received placebo; per-sample allocation not given. On day 63 after the first injection, vaccine and placebo recipients gave samples. The record originates from a study of Ad26.COV2.S vaccination and SARS-CoV-2 variants. The protocol was immunoSEQ multiplex PCR, while the TCRdb copy is restricted to in-frame clones and leaves out a portion. The data hold roughly 450,000 clones, with around 90% observed a single time. Germline lookup yields CDR1 LNHDA and CDR2 SQIVND (reference sequence). The CDR3 has 16 residues. J was trimmed by 2 bases and V by 7 bases; bases with no gene match: 8.

The genes are TRBV19 and TRBJ2-2; 9 bases match TRBD2. The sample in question was peripheral blood, obtained in a trial of Ad26.COV2.S vaccine versus placebo. The receptor was derived from a person between 18 and 59 years old who received the Ad26.COV2.S COVID-19 vaccine or a placebo. CDR3 residues: CASTDETSGNTGELFF. The CDR3 bases are TGTGCCAGTACTGATGAGACTAGCGGAAACACCGGGGAGCTGTTTTTT. Full variable domain (rest looked up from reference TRBV19 and TRBJ2-2): DGGITQSPKYLFRKEGQNVTLSCEQNLNHDAMYWYRQDPGQGLRLIYYSQIVNDFQKGDIAEGYSVSREKKESFPLTVTSAQKNPTAFYLCASTDETSGNTGELFFGEGSRLTVL.